This T cell receptor (beta chain) was sequenced for a study of shared clonotypes between healthy human individuals. In germline, CDR1 is SGHRS, CDR2 YFSETQ. V was trimmed by 0 bases and J by 1 base, leaving 4 bases between them. The CDR3 runs 14 residues. In the case of this clone: Its antigen is as yet unknown. Other DNA sequences from this sample encode an identical CDR3 as well.

Caucasian adults living in Nashville, Tennessee, provided all samples. Sequencing was at deep level. It was across several immunoSEQ plates that each subset's genomic DNA was evenly split. Repertoires were generated with immunoSEQ multiplex PCR, while TCRdb's copy carries only in-frame clones and drops some. This sample carries more than 2,000,000 clones, around 90% of them seen once, and the ten largest clones take roughly 0.14%. General study findings and limits: Shared clonotypes: roughly 4.7% naive CD4, roughly 3.5% naive CD8, about 2.5% memory CD4, roughly 0.4% memory CD8.

Sequenced input: naive CD4+ T cells sorted from blood. The subset was: CD45RA+ positively selected. The TCR sequence derives from a man between 18 and 29 years old in good health. The chain carries TRBV5-1 and TRBJ2-2; no firm D call. The CDR3 spells CASSLEVNTGELFF. The CDR3 coding sequence is TGCGCCAGCAGCTTGGAGGTGAACACCGGGGAGCTGTTTTTT. Full variable domain (remainder filled in from reference TRBV5-1 and TRBJ2-2): KAGVTQTPRYLIKTRGQQVTLSCSPISGHRSVSWYQQTPGQGLQFLFEYFSETQRNKGNFPGRFSGRQFSNSRSEMNVSTLELGDSALYLCASSLEVNTGELFFGEGSRLTVL.